This T cell receptor (beta chain) was obtained from a study of shared clonotypes between healthy human individuals. This CDR3 is built from 22 residues. The germline CDR1 and CDR2 sequences are SGDLS and YYNGEE. V was pared by 3 bases and J by 5 bases, with 26 bases of the junction left unmatched. Data came from immunoSEQ multiplex PCR; TCRdb stores just in-frame clones and leaves some out. The table includes roughly 2.5 million clones, roughly nine tenths detected once. The clonotype comes from a man aged 18 to 30 in good health. This chain links TRBV9 with TRBJ1-6; 7 positions agree with TRBD1. Sequences were obtained from naive CD4+ T cells sorted from blood. Described subset: CD45RA+ positively selected. CDR3 protein: CASSAAERPTYRGGGNNSPLHF. The CDR3, as DNA: TGTGCCAGCAGCGCGGCTGAAAGACCAACATACAGGGGAGGTGGGAATAATTCACCCCTCCACTTT. Full variable domain (rest looked up from reference TRBV9 and TRBJ1-6): DSGVTQTPKHLITATGQRVTLRCSPRSGDLSVYWYQQSLDQGLQFLIQYYNGEERAKGNILERFSAQQFPDLHSELNLSSLELGDSALYFCASSAAERPTYRGGGNNSPLHFGNGTRLTVT.